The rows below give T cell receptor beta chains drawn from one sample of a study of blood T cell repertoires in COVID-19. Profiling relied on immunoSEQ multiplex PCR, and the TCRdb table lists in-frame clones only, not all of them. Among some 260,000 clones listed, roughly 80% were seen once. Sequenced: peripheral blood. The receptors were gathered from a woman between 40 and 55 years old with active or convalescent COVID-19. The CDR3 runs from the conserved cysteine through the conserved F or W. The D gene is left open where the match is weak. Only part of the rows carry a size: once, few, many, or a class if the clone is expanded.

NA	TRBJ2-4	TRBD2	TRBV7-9	CASSSVAGGRKHIQYF	TGTGCCAGCAGCTCTGTAGCGGGGGGCCGCAAACACATTCAGTACTTC
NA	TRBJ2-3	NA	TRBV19	CASSIQTSTDTQYF	TGTGCCAGTAGTATCCAGACTAGCACAGATACGCAGTATTTT
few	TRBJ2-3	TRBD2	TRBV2	CASSVTSGGNTQYF	TGTGCCAGCAGTGTCACTAGCGGGGGGAATACGCAGTATTTT
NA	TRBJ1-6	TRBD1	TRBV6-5	CASTVGQGSPLHF	TGTGCCAGCACCGTCGGACAGGGATCACCCCTCCACTTT
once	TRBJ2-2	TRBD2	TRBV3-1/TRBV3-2	CASSQGLAGGGELFF	TGTGCCAGCAGCCAAGGACTAGCCGGCGGAGGGGAGCTGTTTTTT
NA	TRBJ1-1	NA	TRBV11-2	CASSLSRENTEAFF	TGTGCCAGCAGCTTATCCCGGGAGAACACTGAAGCTTTCTTT
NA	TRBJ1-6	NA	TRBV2	CASSEQGQGNSPLHF	TGTGCCAGCAGTGAACAAGGGCAGGGGAATTCACCCCTCCACTTT
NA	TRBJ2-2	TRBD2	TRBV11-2	CASSSSSGGGTGELFF	TGTGCCAGCAGCTCCTCTAGCGGGGGGGGAACCGGGGAGCTGTTTTTT
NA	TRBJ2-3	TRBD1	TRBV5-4	CASSLVTGATDTQYF	TGTGCCAGCAGCTTGGTGACAGGGGCAACAGATACGCAGTATTTT
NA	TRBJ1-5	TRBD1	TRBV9	CASSNTGVQPQHF	TGTGCCAGCAGCAATACAGGGGTTCAGCCCCAGCATTTT
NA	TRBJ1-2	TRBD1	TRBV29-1	CSVEDGGQAF	TGCAGCGTTGAAGATGGTGGACAGGCCTTC
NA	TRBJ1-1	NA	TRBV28	CASSETVSNTEAFF	TGTGCCAGCAGCGAAACAGTGTCGAACACTGAAGCTTTCTTT
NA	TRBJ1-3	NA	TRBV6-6	CASTSIQFGNTIYF	TGTGCCAGCACCAGTATCCAATTTGGAAACACCATATATTTT
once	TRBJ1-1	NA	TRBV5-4	CASSLAVGVANTEAFF	TGTGCCAGCAGCTTGGCGGTGGGAGTGGCGAACACTGAAGCTTTCTTT
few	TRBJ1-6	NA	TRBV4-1	CASSQGGVYSYNSPLHF	TGCGCCAGCAGCCAAGGCGGGGTTTACTCCTATAATTCACCCCTCCACTTT
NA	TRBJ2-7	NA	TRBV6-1	CASSEALRHYEQYF	TGTGCCAGCAGTGAAGCGCTTCGACACTACGAGCAGTACTTC
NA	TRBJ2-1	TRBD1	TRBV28	CASSPGQGARNEQFF	TGTGCCAGCAGTCCCGGACAGGGGGCGAGGAATGAGCAGTTCTTC